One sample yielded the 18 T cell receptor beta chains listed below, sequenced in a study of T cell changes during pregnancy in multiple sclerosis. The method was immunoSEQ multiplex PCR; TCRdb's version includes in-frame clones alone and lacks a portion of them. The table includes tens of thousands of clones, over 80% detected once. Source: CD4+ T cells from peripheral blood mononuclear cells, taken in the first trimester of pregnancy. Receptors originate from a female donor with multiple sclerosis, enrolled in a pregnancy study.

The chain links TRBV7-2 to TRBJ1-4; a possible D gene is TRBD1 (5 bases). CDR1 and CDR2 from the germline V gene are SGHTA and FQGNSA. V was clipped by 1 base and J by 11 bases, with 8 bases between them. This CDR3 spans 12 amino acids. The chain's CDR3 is CASSLGGTKLFF. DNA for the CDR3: TGTGCCAGCAGCTTAGGGGGCACCAAACTGTTTTTT.

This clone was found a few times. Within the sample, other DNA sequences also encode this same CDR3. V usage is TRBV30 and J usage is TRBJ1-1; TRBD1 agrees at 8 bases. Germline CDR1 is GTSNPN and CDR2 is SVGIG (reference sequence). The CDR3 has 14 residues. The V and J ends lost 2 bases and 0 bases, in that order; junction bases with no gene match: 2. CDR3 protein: CAWSPGQVNTEAFF. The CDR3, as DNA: TGTGCCTGGAGTCCGGGACAGGTGAACACTGAAGCTTTCTTT. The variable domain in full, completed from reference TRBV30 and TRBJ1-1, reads SQTIHQWPATLVQPVGSPLSLECTVEGTSNPNLYWYRQAAGRGLQLLFYSVGIGQISSEVPQNLSASRPQDRQFILSSKKLLLSDSGFYLCAWSPGQVNTEAFFGQGTRLTVV.

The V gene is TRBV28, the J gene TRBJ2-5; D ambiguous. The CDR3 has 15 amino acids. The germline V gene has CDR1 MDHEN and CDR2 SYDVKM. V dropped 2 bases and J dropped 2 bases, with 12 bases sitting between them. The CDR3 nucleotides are TGTGCCAGCAGTTTAGCAGGAAGGATACAAGAGACCCAGTACTTC. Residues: CASSLAGRIQETQYF.

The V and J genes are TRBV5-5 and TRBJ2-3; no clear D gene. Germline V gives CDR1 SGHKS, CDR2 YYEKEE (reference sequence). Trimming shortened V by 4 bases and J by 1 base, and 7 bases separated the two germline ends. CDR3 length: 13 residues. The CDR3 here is CASSLFGTDTQYF. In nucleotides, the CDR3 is TGTGCCAGCAGCCTCTTCGGCACAGATACGCAGTATTTT.

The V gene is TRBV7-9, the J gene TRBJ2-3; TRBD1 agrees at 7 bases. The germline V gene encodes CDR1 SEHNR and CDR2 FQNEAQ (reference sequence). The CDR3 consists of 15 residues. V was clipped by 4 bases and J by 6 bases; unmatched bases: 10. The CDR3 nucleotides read TGTGCCAGCAGCTCCCTAGGGGGCGCGTCGGATACGCAGTATTTT. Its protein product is CASSSLGGASDTQYF.

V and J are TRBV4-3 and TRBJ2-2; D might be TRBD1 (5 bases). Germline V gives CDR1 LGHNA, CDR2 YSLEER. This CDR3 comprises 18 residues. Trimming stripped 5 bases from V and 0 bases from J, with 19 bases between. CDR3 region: CASSEYKGAAANTGELFF. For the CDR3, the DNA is TGCGCCAGCAGCGAGTACAAAGGGGCCGCGGCGAACACCGGGGAGCTGTTTTTT.

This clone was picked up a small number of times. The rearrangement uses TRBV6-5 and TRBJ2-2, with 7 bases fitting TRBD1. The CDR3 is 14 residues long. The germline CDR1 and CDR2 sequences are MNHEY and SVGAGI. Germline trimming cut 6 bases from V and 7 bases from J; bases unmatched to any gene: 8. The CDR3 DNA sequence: TGTGCCAGCAGGGAGCAGACAGGGTTCGGGGAGCTGTTTTTT. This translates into CASREQTGFGELFF.

The CDR3 DNA follows: TGTGCCAGCAGCGCCTCCAGGGCCGATACGCAGTATTTT. It translates to CASSASRADTQYF. The chain recombines TRBV7-2 with TRBJ2-3; TRBD1 is a possible D gene (5 bases). Germline lookup yields CDR1 SGHTA and CDR2 FQGNSA. The CDR3 covers 13 residues. The V end lost 5 bases, the J end lost 6 bases, and 12 bases lay between the germline ends. Complete variable domain (other parts from reference TRBV7-2 and TRBJ2-3): GAGVSQSPSNKVTEKGKDVELRCDPISGHTALYWYRQSLGQGLEFLIYFQGNSAPDKSGLPSDRFSAERTGGSVSTLTIQRTQQEDSAVYLCASSASRADTQYFGPGTRLTVL.

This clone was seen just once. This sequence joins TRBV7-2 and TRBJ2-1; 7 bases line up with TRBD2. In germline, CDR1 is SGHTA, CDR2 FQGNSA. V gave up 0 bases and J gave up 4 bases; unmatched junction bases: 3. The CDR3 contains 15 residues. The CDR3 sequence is CASSLAQGGYNEQFF. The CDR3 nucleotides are TGTGCCAGCAGCTTAGCTCAGGGAGGGTACAATGAGCAGTTCTTC. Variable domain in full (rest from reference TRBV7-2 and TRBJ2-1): GAGVSQSPSNKVTEKGKDVELRCDPISGHTALYWYRQSLGQGLEFLIYFQGNSAPDKSGLPSDRFSAERTGGSVSTLTIQRTQQEDSAVYLCASSLAQGGYNEQFFGPGTRLTVL.

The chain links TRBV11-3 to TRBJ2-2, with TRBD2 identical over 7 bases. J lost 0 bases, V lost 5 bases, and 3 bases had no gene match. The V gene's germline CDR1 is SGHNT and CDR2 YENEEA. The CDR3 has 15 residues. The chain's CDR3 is CASSPLAANTGELFF. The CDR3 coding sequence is TGTGCCAGCAGCCCGCTAGCGGCGAACACCGGGGAGCTGTTTTTT. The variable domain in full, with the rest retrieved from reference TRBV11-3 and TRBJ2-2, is EAGVVQSPRYKIIEKKQPVAFWCNPISGHNTLYWYLQNLGQGPELLIRYENEEAVDDSQLPKDRFSAERLKGVDSTLKIQPAELGDSAVYLCASSPLAANTGELFFGEGSRLTVL.

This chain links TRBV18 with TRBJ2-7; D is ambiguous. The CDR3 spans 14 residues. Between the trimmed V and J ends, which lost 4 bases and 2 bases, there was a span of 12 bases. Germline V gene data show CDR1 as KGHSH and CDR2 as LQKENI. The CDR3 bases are TGTGCCAGCTCACTAACATCCCCCCCCTACGAGCAGTACTTC. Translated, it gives CASSLTSPPYEQYF. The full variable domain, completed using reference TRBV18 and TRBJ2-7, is NAGVMQNPRHLVRRRGQEARLRCSPMKGHSHVYWYRQLPEEGLKFMVYLQKENIIDESGMPKERFSAEFPKEGPSILRIQQVVRGDSAAYFCASSLTSPPYEQYFGPGTRLTVT.

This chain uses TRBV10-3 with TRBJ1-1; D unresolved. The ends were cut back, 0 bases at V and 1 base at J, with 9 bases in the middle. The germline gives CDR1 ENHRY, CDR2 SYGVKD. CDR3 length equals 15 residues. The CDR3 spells CAISESVTRNTEAFF. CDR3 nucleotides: TGTGCCATCAGTGAGTCAGTGACACGGAACACTGAAGCTTTCTTT.

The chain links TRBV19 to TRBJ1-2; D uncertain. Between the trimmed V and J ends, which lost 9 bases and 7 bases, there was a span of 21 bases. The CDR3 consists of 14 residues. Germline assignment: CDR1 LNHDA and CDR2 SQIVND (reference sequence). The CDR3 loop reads CASAYSTAGGGYTF. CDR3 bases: TGTGCCAGCGCCTACAGTACGGCGGGAGGTGGCTACACCTTC.

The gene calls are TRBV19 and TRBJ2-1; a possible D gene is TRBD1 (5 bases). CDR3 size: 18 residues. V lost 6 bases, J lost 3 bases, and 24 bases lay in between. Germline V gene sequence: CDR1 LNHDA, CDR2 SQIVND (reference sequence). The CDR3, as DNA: TGTGCCAGTAGGGGGTGGGGTGGGCAGGGTGAGATCTACAATGAGCAGTTCTTC. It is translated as CASRGWGGQGEIYNEQFF.

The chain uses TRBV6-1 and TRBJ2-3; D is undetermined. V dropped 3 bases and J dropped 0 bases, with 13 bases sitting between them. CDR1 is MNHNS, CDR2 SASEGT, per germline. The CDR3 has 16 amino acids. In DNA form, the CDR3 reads TGTGCCAGCAGTGATCCCCGCGGAGCTAGCACAGATACGCAGTATTTT. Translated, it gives CASSDPRGASTDTQYF.

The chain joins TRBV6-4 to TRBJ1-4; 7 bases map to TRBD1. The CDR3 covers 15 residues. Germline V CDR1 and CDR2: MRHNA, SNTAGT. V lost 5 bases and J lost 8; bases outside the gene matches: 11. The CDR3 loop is CASSPTGTSREKLFF. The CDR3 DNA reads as TGTGCCAGCAGTCCGACAGGGACGAGTCGGGAAAAACTGTTTTTT.

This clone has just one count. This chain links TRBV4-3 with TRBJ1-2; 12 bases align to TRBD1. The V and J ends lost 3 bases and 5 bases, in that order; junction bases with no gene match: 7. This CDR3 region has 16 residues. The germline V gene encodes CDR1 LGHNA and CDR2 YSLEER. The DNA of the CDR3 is TGCGCCAGCAGCCAGGATGGGACAGGGGGCCGGTATGGCTACACCTTC. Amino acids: CASSQDGTGGRYGYTF.

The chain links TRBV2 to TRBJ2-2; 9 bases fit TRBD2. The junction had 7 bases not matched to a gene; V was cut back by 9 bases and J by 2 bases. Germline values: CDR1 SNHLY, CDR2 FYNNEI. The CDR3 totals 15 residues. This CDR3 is CARTTSGANTGELFF. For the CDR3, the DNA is TGTGCCAGGACGACTAGCGGAGCTAACACCGGGGAGCTGTTTTTT.